What follows are 23 T cell receptor beta chains derived from one specimen sequenced in a study of T cells in Graves' hyperthyroidism and ophthalmopathy. Amplification of TCR beta CDR3 regions was performed using RNA transcripts as template. The HTBI primer set drove a first-round RT-PCR of the TCR CDR3. TCRdb fed the multiplex PCR reads into MiXCR, producing one record per CDR3 protein. The sample lists approximately 870,000 distinct CDR3 sequences, over 35% occurring once. Sequencing was performed on blood. The source is a young man with Graves' hyperthyroidism.

V is TRBV25-1 and J is TRBJ2-5; 10 bases agree with TRBD2. Germline V CDR1 and CDR2: MGHDK, SYGVNS. The CDR3 sequence is 14 residues long. The CDR3 loop is CASRDTSGETTQYF. Here the CDR3 DNA reads TGTGCTAGCCGTGATACTAGCGGGGAGACGACCCAGTACTTC.

This clonotype was counted only a few times. Germline and junction disagree at one end, which may indicate a read error. The chain joins TRBV7-2 to TRBJ2-7; 11 nucleotides line up with TRBD2. The germline gives CDR1 SGHTA, CDR2 FQGNSA. The CDR3 runs to 15 residues. The CDR3, as DNA: TGCGCCAGCAGCCGAAGACTAGCGGGAACCTACGAGCAGTACTTC. This gives the protein CASSRRLAGTYEQYF.

A single count supports this clonotype. The chain joins TRBV12-3 or TRBV12-4 to TRBJ1-2, with a possible D match to TRBD1 (5 bases). Trimming stripped 2 bases from V and 3 bases from J, with 10 bases between. The CDR3 runs 14 residues. CDR3 in DNA: TGTGCCAGCAGTTTAAGCGGGGCCCACTATGGCTACACCTTC. The encoded protein is CASSLSGAHYGYTF.

The gene calls are TRBV4-1 and TRBJ1-6; D not certain. Trimming took off 0 bases at V and 6 bases at J, with 9 bases between the two ends. The CDR3 runs to 15 residues. The germline CDR1 and CDR2 sequences are MGHRA and YSYEKL. The CDR3 DNA reads TGCGCCAGCAGCCAAGATAACAGTTTTAATTCACCCCTCCACTTT. Translating gives CASSQDNSFNSPLHF.

The V and J genes are TRBV10-3 and TRBJ2-5; D is undetermined. This CDR3 is 14 amino acids long. The germline V and J ends were trimmed by 10 bases and 0 bases, with 15 bases remaining between them. The germline CDR1 and CDR2 sequences are ENHRY and SYGVKD. The CDR3 sequence is CASSPPKYQETQYF. Written as DNA, the CDR3 is TGTGCCAGCTCACCACCCAAATACCAAGAGACCCAGTACTTC.

This chain links TRBV24-1 with TRBJ2-7, with D perhaps matching TRBD1 or TRBD2 (5 bases each). The CDR3 spans 12 residues. Germline CDR1 is KGHDR and CDR2 is SFDVKD. V was trimmed by 9 bases and J by 5 bases, leaving 13 bases between them. The CDR3 DNA sequence: TGTGCCACCCTTCGGGGCGAGAACGAGCAGTACTTC. It yields the protein CATLRGENEQYF.

This clonotype appeared a few times. The V call is TRBV10-3, the J call TRBJ2-6, with D possibly being TRBD1 (6 bases). The CDR3 length is 15 residues. CDR1 ENHRY and CDR2 SYGVKD come from the germline V gene. Trimming removed 4 bases from V and 4 bases from J, with 11 bases in between. CDR3 DNA: TGTGCCATCAGTGCTCCCGGGACAGGGGCCAACGTCCTGACTTTC. Amino acids: CAISAPGTGANVLTF.

The rearrangement links TRBV29-1 to TRBJ2-7, with 10 bases aligning to TRBD2. The J call may be in error: the DNA end matches TRBJ2-1 better. The CDR3 totals 13 residues. CDR1 SQVTM and CDR2 ANQGSEA come from the germline V gene. The CDR3 loop reads CSTGTSAFNEQFF. CDR3 in DNA: TGCAGCACTGGGACTAGCGCCTTCAATGAGCAGTTCTTC.

This clonotype has ten or more counts. V and J are TRBV29-1 and TRBJ2-7, with D uncertain. Germline CDR1 reads SQVTM; CDR2 reads ANQGSEA. The length of the CDR3 is 11 residues. Deletions cut 6 bases from V and 3 bases from J, with 9 bases between. The CDR3 loop reads CSVISYYEQYF. CDR3 nucleotides: TGCAGCGTGATCAGTTACTACGAGCAGTACTTC.

Ten or more counts support this clonotype. This chain joins TRBV10-3 and TRBJ1-2, with unresolved D. The CDR3 consists of 13 residues. V dropped 2 bases and J dropped 7 bases, with 11 bases sitting between them. Germline CDR1 ENHRY, CDR2 SYGVKD. In DNA form, the CDR3 reads TGTGCCATCAGTGAGACTGACGGAGGTGGCTACACCTTC. Encoded protein: CAISETDGGGYTF.

V gene TRBV20-1 combines with J gene TRBJ1-5, with a tentative D call TRBD1 (5 bases). The V gene's germline CDR1 is DFQATT and CDR2 SNEGSKA (reference sequence). The V end was cut by 6 bases, the J end by 0 bases, with 15 bases between. The CDR3 is 15 residues long. CDR3 DNA sequence: TGCAGTGCCGCCGGGACGATTGCTAGCAATCAGCCCCAGCATTTT. As protein: CSAAGTIASNQPQHF.

In its sample, this clonotype was seen many times. DNA of the CDR3: TGTGCCAGCAGTGCCCAGGGCGGGGCTTTCACTGAAGCTTTCTTT. It translates to CASSAQGGAFTEAFF. The V gene is TRBV25-1, the J gene TRBJ1-1, with D perhaps TRBD1 (5 bases). With 4 bases removed from V and 4 bases from J, the gap between germline ends came to 16 bases. The CDR3 is 15 amino acids. The germline V gene encodes CDR1 MGHDK and CDR2 SYGVNS.

This clonotype was detected only a few times. The chain uses TRBV14 and TRBJ1-3; weak D call: TRBD1 (6 bases). Germline V gives CDR1 SGHDN, CDR2 FVKESK. V was pared by 1 base and J by 0 bases, with 10 bases between. The CDR3 length is 16 residues. As DNA, the CDR3 is TGTGCCAGCAGCCAAGGGACAGCTTCCTCTGGAAACACCATATATTTT. As protein: CASSQGTASSGNTIYF. Based on the CDR3 plus reference TRBV14 and TRBJ1-3, the full variable domain is EAGVTQFPSHSVIEKGQTVTLRCDPISGHDNLYWYRRVMGKEIKFLLHFVKESKQDESGMPNNRFLAERTGGTYSTLKVQPAELEDSGVYFCASSQGTASSGNTIYFGEGSWLTVV.

At least ten counts were recorded for this clonotype. The chain has TRBV7-9 and TRBJ1-1; no clear D. Trimming shortened V by 5 bases and J by 4 bases, and 11 bases separated the two germline ends. Germline values: CDR1 SEHNR, CDR2 FQNEAQ (reference sequence). CDR3 length: 13 residues. Here the CDR3 reads CASSLDGLTEAFF. Written as DNA, the CDR3 is TGTGCCAGCAGCCTAGACGGTCTCACTGAAGCTTTCTTT. The variable domain in full, completed from reference TRBV7-9 and TRBJ1-1, reads DTGVSQNPRHKITKRGQNVTFRCDPISEHNRLYWYRQTLGQGPEFLTYFQNEAQLEKSRLLSDRFSAERPKGSFSTLEIQRTEQGDSAMYLCASSLDGLTEAFFGQGTRLTVV.

The sample holds one count of this clonotype. The chain employs TRBV7-9 and TRBJ1-6, with D uncertain. The V and J ends lost 4 bases and 5 bases respectively, with 12 bases between them. The CDR3 covers 15 residues. Germline lookup yields CDR1 SEHNR and CDR2 FQNEAQ (reference sequence). The CDR3 nucleotides are TGTGCCAGCAGCTCGGCCAGATGGCATAATTCACCCCTCCACTTT. Its protein product is CASSSARWHNSPLHF.

The V call is TRBV12-1, the J call TRBJ2-7. TRBV12-1 is a documented pseudogene. This CDR3 has 15 amino acids. CDR3 residues: CASSFTGQALGEQYF. CDR3 DNA: TGTGCCAGCAGCTTTACGGGGCAGGCTCTCGGCGAGCAGTACTTC.

The chain is built from TRBV29-1 and TRBJ2-7, with 7 bases fitting TRBD1. The V gene's germline CDR1 is SQVTM and CDR2 ANQGSEA. This CDR3 spans 14 amino acids. V trimming: 4 bases; J trimming: 0 bases; junction bases outside the gene matches: 6. CDR3 in DNA: TGCAGCGTTGTTACGGGACAGTCCTCCTACGAGCAGTACTTC. It yields the protein CSVVTGQSSYEQYF.

This clonotype has more than one count but fewer than ten. This chain joins TRBV6-2 or TRBV6-3 and TRBJ1-6; the D is unclear. The CDR3 has 20 residues. Germline V CDR1 and CDR2: MNHEY, SVGEGT. V was shortened by 6 bases and J by 0 bases, with 24 bases between the two germline ends. CDR3 coding DNA: TGTGCCAGCAGCCCACGTGCGGGATCTATAACGAGCTCCTATAATTCACCCCTCCACTTT. Encoded protein: CASSPRAGSITSSYNSPLHF.

The gene calls are TRBV5-1 and TRBJ1-1; D remains ambiguous. With 4 bases removed from V and 3 bases from J, the gap between germline ends came to 16 bases. CDR1 is SGHRS, CDR2 YFSETQ, per germline. This CDR3 is built from 15 residues. The CDR3 loop reads CASSIRPGVDTEAFF. CDR3 coding DNA: TGCGCCAGCAGCATTAGACCCGGCGTGGACACTGAAGCTTTCTTT.

The genes are TRBV29-1 and TRBJ1-4, with 7 bases aligning to TRBD1. Germline V lookup: CDR1 SQVTM, CDR2 ANQGSEA. Losses at the gene ends were 4 bases for V and 12 bases for J; bases not matched to a gene: 5. The CDR3 covers 11 residues. DNA for the CDR3: TGCAGCGTTGGAGCTACAGGGGAACTGTTTTTT. Encoded protein: CSVGATGELFF.

As regards this clonotype: A read error may account for a junction end that differs from germline. The chain is built from TRBV10-2 and TRBJ2-5; D is unclear. CDR1 and CDR2 (germline): WSHSY, SAAADI. The CDR3 loop spans 13 amino acids. The chain's CDR3 is CTSSVLGQETQYF. Here the CDR3 DNA reads TGCACCAGCAGTGTCTTGGGCCAAGAGACCCAGTACTTC.

This clonotype occurred many times. The J gene is TRBJ2-6, the V gene TRBV11-2; 7 bases line up with TRBD1. Per the germline V gene, CDR1 is SGHAT and CDR2 is FQNNGV. V dropped 5 bases and J dropped 4; count of bases not matched to a gene: 14. This CDR3 contains 18 residues. The CDR3 bases are TGTGCCAGCAGCCTCAATCGTCGAGGGGGCTCAGGGGCCAACGTCCTGACTTTC. It codes for CASSLNRRGGSGANVLTF.

This clonotype was seen a handful of times. V gene TRBV7-8 combines with J gene TRBJ1-5; possible D gene TRBD1, 5 bases. Looked up from germline, CDR1 is SGHVS and CDR2 is FQNEAQ. The CDR3 is 15 residues long. V lost 3 bases to trimming and J lost 2 bases, with 11 bases between them. CDR3 in DNA: TGTGCCAGCAGCTTGGGATTGGGGGGCAATCAGCCCCAGCATTTT. It yields the protein CASSLGLGGNQPQHF.